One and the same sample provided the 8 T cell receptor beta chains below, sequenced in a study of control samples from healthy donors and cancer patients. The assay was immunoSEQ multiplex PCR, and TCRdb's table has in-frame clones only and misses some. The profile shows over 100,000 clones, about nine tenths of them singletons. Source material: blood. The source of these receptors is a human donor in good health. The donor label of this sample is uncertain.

CDR3 protein: CASSTGLAEAFF. The DNA of the CDR3 is TGCGCCAGCAGCACAGGGTTAGCTGAAGCTTTCTTT. The rearrangement links TRBV10-1 to TRBJ1-1; possible D gene TRBD1, 6 bases. CDR3 length equals 12 residues. CDR1 and CDR2 from the germline V gene are WNHNN and SYGVQD (reference sequence). V was shortened by 6 bases and J by 6 bases, with 11 bases between the two germline ends.

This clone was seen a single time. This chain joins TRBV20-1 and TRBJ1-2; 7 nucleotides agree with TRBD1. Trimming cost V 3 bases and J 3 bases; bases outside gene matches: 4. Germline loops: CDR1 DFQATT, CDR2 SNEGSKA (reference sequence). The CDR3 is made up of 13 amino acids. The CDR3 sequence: CSASSRGDYGYTF. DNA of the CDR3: TGCAGTGCTAGTAGCAGGGGGGACTATGGCTACACCTTC.

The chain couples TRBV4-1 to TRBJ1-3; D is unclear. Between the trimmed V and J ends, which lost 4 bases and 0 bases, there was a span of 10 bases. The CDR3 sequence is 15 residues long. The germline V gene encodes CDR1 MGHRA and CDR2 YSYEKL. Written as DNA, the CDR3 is TGCGCCAGCAGCCCCGCGTTCAGCTCTGGAAACACCATATATTTT. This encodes CASSPAFSSGNTIYF.

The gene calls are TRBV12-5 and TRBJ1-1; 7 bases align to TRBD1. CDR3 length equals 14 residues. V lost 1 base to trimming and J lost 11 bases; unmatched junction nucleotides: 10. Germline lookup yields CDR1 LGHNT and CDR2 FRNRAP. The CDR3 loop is CASGLGQGIGGAFF. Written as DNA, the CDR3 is TGTGCTAGTGGTTTGGGACAGGGTATAGGCGGCGCTTTCTTT.

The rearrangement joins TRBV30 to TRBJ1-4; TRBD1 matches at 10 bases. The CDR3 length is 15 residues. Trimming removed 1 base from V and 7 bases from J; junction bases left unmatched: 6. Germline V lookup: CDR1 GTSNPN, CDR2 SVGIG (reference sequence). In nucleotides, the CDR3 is TGTGCCTGGAGTGGCAGAGACAGGGGGCTTGAAAAACTGTTTTTT. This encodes CAWSGRDRGLEKLFF.

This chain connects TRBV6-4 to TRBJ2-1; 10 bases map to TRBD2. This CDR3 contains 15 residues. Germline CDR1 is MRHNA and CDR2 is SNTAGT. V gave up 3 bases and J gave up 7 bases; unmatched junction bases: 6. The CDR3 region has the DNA TGTGCCAGCAGTGAGTTAGCGGGGGGAACAAATGAGCAGTTCTTC. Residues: CASSELAGGTNEQFF.

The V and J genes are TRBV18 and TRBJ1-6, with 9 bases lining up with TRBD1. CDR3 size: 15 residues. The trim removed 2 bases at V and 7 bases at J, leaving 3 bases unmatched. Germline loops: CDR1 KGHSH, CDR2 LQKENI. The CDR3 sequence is CASSPGTGLNSPLHF. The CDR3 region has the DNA TGTGCCAGCTCACCAGGGACAGGGCTCAATTCACCCCTCCACTTT.

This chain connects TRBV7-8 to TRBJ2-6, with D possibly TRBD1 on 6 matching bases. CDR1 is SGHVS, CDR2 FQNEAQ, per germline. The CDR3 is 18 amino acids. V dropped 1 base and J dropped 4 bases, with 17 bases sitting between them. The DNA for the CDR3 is TGTGCCAGCAGCTTAGGGTTTGGGGGCGCGGCCGGGGCCAACGTCCTGACTTTC. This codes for CASSLGFGGAAGANVLTF.